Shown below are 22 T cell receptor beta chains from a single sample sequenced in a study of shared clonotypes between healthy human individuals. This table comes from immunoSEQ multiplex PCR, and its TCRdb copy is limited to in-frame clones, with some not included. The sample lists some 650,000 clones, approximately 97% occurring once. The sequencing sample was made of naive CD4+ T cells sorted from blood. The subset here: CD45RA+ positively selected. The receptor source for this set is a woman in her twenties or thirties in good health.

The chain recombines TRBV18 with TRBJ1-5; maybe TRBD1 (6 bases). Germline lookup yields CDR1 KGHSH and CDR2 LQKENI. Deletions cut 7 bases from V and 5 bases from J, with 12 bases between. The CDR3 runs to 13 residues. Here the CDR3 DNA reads TGTGCCAGCTTGTCAGGGGTGGATCAGCCCCAGCATTTT. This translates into CASLSGVDQPQHF.

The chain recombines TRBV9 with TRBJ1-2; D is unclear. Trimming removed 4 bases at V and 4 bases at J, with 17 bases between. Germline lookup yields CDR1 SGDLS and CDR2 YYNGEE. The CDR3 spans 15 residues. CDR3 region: CASSSSRASFYGYTF. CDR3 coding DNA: TGTGCCAGCAGCTCGAGTAGGGCTTCCTTCTATGGCTACACCTTC.

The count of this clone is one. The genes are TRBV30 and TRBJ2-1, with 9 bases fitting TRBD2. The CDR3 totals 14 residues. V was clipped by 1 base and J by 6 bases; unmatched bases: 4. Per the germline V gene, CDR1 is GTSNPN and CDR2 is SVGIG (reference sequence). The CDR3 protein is CAWSAGLAINEQFF. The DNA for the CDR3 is TGTGCCTGGAGTGCAGGACTAGCGATCAATGAGCAGTTCTTC.

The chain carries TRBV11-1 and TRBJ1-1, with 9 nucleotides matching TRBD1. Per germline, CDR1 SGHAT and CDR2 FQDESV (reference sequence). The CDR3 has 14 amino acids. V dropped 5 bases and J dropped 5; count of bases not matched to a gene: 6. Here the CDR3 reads CASSLDRGFTEAFF. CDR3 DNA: TGTGCCAGCAGCCTAGACAGGGGGTTTACTGAAGCTTTCTTT.

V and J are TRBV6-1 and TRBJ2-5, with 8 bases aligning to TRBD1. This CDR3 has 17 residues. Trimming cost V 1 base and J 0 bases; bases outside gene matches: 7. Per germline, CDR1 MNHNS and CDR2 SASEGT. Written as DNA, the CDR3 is TGTGCCAGCAGTGAAGGCGACAGGGGCAAGTACCAAGAGACCCAGTACTTC. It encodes CASSEGDRGKYQETQYF.

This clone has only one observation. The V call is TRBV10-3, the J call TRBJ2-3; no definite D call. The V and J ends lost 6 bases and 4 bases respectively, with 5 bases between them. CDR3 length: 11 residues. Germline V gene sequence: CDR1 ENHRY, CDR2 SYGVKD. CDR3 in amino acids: CAIRASDTQYF. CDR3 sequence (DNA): TGTGCCATCAGAGCATCAGATACGCAGTATTTT.

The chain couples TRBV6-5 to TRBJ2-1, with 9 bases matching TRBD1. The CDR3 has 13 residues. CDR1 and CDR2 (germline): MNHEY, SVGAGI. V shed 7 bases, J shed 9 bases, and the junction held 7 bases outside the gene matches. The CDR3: CASNNGQGSEQFF. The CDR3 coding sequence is TGTGCCAGCAACAACGGACAGGGGAGTGAGCAGTTCTTC.

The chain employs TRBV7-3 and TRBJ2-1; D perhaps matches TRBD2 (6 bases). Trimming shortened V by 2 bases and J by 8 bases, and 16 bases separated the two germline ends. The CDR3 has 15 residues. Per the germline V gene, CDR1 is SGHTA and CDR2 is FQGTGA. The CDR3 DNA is TGTGCCAGCAGCTTACAGGCGGGACTTATCGATGAGCAGTTCTTC. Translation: CASSLQAGLIDEQFF. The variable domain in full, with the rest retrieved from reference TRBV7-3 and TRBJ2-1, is GAGVSQTPSNKVTEKGKYVELRCDPISGHTALYWYRQSLGQGPEFLIYFQGTGAADDSGLPNDRFFAVRPEGSVSTLKIQRTERGDSAVYLCASSLQAGLIDEQFFGPGTRLTVL.

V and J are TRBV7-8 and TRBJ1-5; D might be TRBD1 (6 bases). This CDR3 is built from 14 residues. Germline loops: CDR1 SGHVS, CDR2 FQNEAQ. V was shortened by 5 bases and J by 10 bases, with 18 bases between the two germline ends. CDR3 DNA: TGTGCCAGCAGCACCGACAGGACGATCGTTCCCCAGCATTTT. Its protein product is CASSTDRTIVPQHF.

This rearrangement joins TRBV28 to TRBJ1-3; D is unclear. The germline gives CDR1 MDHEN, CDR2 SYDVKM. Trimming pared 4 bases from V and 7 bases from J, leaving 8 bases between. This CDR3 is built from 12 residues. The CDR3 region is CASSSSRNTIYF. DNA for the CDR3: TGTGCCAGCAGTTCCTCCCGGAACACCATATATTTT.

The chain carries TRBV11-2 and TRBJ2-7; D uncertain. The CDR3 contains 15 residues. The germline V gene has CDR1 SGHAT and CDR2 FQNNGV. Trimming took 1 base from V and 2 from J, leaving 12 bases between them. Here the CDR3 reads CASSLGSAKTYEQYF. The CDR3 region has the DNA TGTGCCAGCAGCTTAGGTTCAGCCAAAACCTACGAGCAGTACTTC.

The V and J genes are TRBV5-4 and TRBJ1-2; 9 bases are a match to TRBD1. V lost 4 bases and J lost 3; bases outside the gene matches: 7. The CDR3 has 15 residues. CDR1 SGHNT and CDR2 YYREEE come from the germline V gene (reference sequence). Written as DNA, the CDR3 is TGTGCCAGCAGCCTGCGGACAGGGGAGCACTATGGCTACACCTTC. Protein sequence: CASSLRTGEHYGYTF.

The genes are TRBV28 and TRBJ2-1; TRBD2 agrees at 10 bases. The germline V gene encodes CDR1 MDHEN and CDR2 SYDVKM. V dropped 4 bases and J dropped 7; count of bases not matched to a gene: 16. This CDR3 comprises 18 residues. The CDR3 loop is CASSSPGSGRGTSNEQFF. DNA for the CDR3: TGTGCCAGCAGTTCCCCGGGGAGCGGGAGGGGAACCAGTAATGAGCAGTTCTTC.

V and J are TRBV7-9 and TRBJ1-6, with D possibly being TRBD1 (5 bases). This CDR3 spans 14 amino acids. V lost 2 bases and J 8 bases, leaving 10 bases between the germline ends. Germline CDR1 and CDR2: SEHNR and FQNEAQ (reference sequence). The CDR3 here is CASSLTSGYSPLHF. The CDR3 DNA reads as TGTGCCAGCAGCTTAACCTCAGGGTATTCACCCCTCCACTTT. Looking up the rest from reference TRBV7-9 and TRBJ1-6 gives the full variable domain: DTGVSQNPRHKITKRGQNVTFRCDPISEHNRLYWYRQTLGQGPEFLTYFQNEAQLEKSRLLSDRFSAERPKGSFSTLEIQRTEQGDSAMYLCASSLTSGYSPLHFGNGTRLTVT.

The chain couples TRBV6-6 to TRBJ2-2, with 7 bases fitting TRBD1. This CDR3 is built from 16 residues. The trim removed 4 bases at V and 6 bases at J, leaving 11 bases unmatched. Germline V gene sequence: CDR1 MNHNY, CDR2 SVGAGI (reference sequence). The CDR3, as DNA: TGTGCCAGCAGTTTCGGGACAGCCGGCGTCCCCGGGGAGCTGTTTTTT. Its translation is CASSFGTAGVPGELFF.

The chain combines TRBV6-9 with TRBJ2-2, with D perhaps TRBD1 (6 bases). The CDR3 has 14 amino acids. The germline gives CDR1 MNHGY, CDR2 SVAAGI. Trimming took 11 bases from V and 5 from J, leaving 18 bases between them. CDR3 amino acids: CAGPTGTKTGELFF. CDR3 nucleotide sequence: TGTGCCGGACCGACCGGGACAAAGACCGGGGAGCTGTTTTTT.

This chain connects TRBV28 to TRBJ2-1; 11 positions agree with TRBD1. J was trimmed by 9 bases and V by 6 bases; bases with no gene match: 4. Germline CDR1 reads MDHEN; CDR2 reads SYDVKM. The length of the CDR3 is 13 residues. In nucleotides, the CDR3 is TGTGCCAGCAGACGGACAGGGGGCAGTGAGCAGTTCTTC. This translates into CASRRTGGSEQFF.

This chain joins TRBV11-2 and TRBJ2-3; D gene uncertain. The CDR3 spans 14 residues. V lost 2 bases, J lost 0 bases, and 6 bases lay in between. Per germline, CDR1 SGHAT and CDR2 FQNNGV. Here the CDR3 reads CASSLRPSTDTQYF. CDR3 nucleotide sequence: TGTGCCAGCAGCTTACGGCCGAGCACAGATACGCAGTATTTT.

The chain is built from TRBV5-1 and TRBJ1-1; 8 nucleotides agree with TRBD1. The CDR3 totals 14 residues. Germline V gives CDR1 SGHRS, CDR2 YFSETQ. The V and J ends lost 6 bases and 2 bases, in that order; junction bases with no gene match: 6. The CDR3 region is CASKTTGANTEAFF. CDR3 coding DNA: TGCGCCAGCAAAACGACAGGGGCCAACACTGAAGCTTTCTTT.

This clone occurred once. The CDR3 spells CASSPRTGGYNEQFF. As DNA, the CDR3 is TGTGCCAGCAGCCCACGGACAGGGGGCTACAATGAGCAGTTCTTC. J is TRBJ2-1 and V is TRBV7-9, with TRBD1 matching over 10 bases. Per the germline V gene, CDR1 is SEHNR and CDR2 is FQNEAQ (reference sequence). The CDR3 is 15 amino acids. After removal of 5 bases from V and 3 bases from J, the junction contained 4 bases not matched to a gene.

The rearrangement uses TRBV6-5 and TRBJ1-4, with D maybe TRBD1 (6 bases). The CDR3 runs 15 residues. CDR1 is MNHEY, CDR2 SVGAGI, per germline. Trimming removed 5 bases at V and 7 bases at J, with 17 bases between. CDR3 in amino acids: CASSLGAGVGEKLFF. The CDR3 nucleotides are TGTGCCAGCAGTCTGGGGGCCGGAGTTGGTGAAAAACTGTTTTTT.

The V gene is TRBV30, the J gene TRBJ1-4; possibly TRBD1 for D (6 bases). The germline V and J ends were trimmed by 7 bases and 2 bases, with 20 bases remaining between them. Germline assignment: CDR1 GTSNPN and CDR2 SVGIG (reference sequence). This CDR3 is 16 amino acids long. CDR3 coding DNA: TGTGCCTACCACCCCTGGCAAGGGGGGACTAATGAAAAACTGTTTTTT. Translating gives CAYHPWQGGTNEKLFF.